The 3 T cell receptor beta chains below were found in one sample sequenced in a study of blood T cell repertoires in COVID-19. Libraries were prepared by immunoSEQ multiplex PCR; TCRdb keeps only in-frame clonotypes and omits some of them. Among 250,000 to 300,000 clones, roughly 89% were seen once, and the ten largest hold less than 2.5%. The sequenced material came from peripheral blood. These receptor sequences come from a man in his forties or fifties with acute or convalescent COVID-19.

The V gene is TRBV11-2, the J gene TRBJ1-2; D unresolved. The germline V gene has CDR1 SGHAT and CDR2 FQNNGV. The CDR3 has 14 amino acids. The germline V and J ends were trimmed by 5 bases and 7 bases, with 17 bases remaining between them. In nucleotides, the CDR3 is TGTGCCAGCAGCCCGACGACGGGAGGGCTTGGCTACACCTTC. Its translation is CASSPTTGGLGYTF. Filled out from reference TRBV11-2 and TRBJ1-2, the complete variable domain reads EAGVAQSPRYKIIEKRQSVAFWCNPISGHATLYWYQQILGQGPKLLIQFQNNGVVDDSQLPKDRFSAERLKGVDSTLKIQPAKLEDSAVYLCASSPTTGGLGYTFGSGTRLTVV.

This chain connects TRBV30 to TRBJ1-1; 9 bases are shared with TRBD1. With V trimmed by 5 bases and J by 1 base, 2 bases remained unmatched. This CDR3 has 13 residues. In germline, CDR1 is GTSNPN, CDR2 SVGIG (reference sequence). CDR3 in DNA: TGTGCCTGGGGACAGGGGACGAACACTGAAGCTTTCTTT. Translating it yields CAWGQGTNTEAFF.

Concerning this clone: Other nucleotide sequences in the sample specify the same CDR3. The rearrangement joins TRBV18 to TRBJ1-6, with 11 bases lining up with TRBD1. J lost 6 bases, V lost 6 bases, and 4 bases had no gene match. The CDR3 length is 15 residues. Germline lookup yields CDR1 KGHSH and CDR2 LQKENI. In DNA form, the CDR3 reads TGTGCCAGCTCGCCAGGACAGGGGGCTAATTCACCCCTCCACTTT. This sequence encodes CASSPGQGANSPLHF.